The clone carrying this T cell receptor beta chain appeared a single time. Its antigen is currently unknown. This specimen comes from a study of CD8 T cells in ankylosing spondylitis. Via MiXCR, TCRdb re-called the 5' RACE reads, giving one row per CDR3 protein. The sample holds 200,000 to 250,000 distinct CDR3 sequences, about 17% seen once. General observations from the study: The clones that were linked to disease were reported to be significantly enriched in matched synovial fluid samples from ankylosing spondylitis patients. The study identified a TCR beta motif of roughly eight highly homologous variants that appeared characteristic of ankylosing spondylitis blood.

Deletions cut 4 bases from V and 3 bases from J, with 10 bases between. Germline V gene lookup returns CDR1 SGHDN and CDR2 FVKESK. CDR3 length: 13 residues. The rearrangement links TRBV14 to TRBJ2-7, with D perhaps matching TRBD1 (6 bases). The TCR originated in a male donor with ankylosing spondylitis. Sequencing input: blood, either unsorted or a sorted T cell fraction (not recorded which). CDR3 loop: CASSRWTDYEQYF. The CDR3 nucleotides are TGTGCCAGCAGCCGATGGACAGACTACGAGCAGTACTTC.